This is a list of T cell receptor beta chains from one sample in a study of blood T cell repertoires in COVID-19. Data came from immunoSEQ multiplex PCR; TCRdb stores just in-frame clones and leaves some out. The table has 60,000 to 65,000 clones, 84% seen once. The specimen was peripheral blood. Receptors were obtained from a woman in her sixties with acute or convalescent COVID-19. The CDR3 runs from the conserved cysteine through the conserved F or W. The order of the fields is J gene, V gene, clone size, D gene, CDR3 DNA, CDR3 protein. The D gene is left open where the match is weak. The listing skips clone size in some rows; elsewhere it reads once, few, many or a size class.

>TRBJ2-3|TRBV5-1|-|TRBD1
TGCGCCAGCAGCTTGGACGGGACAGGGTGGGGAGGCACAGATACGCAGTATTTT
CASSLDGTGWGGTDTQYF
>TRBJ1-2|TRBV29-1|few|TRBD1
TGCAGCGTGAGGACAGGGGGCTTGGGCTACACCTTC
CSVRTGGLGYTF
>TRBJ2-1|TRBV5-1|-|TRBD2
TGCGCCAGCAGCCAAACTAGCGGGGGGCCCTCCGGTGAGCAGTTCTTC
CASSQTSGGPSGEQFF
>TRBJ2-3|TRBV15|-|TRBD2
TGTGCCACCAGCAAAAGCGGGGGGGCCACAGATACGCAGTATTTT
CATSKSGGATDTQYF
>TRBJ1-2|TRBV3-1/TRBV3-2|-|-
TGTGCCAGCAGCCAATCCGGCGGAGGGGCATATGGCTACACCTTC
CASSQSGGGAYGYTF
>TRBJ1-1|TRBV19|-|TRBD1
TGTGCCAGTAGTACCGACAGGGGTAGTGAAGCTTTCTTT
CASSTDRGSEAFF
>TRBJ1-5|TRBV19|-|-
TGTGCCAGTAGTGACTTTACGGGGCCCCAGCATTTT
CASSDFTGPQHF
>TRBJ1-4|TRBV18|-|-
TGTGCCAGCTCACGTTCACAGCCTGCAACTAATGAAAAACTGTTTTTT
CASSRSQPATNEKLFF
>TRBJ1-6|TRBV2|-|-
TGTGCCAAAAGATTAGATCGGGATTCACCCCTCCACTTT
CAKRLDRDSPLHF
>TRBJ2-7|TRBV4-1|-|-
TGCGCCAGCAGCTCTGGTGGGCGGGCGAGCTCCTACGAGCAGTACTTC
CASSSGGRASSYEQYF
>TRBJ2-2|TRBV2|once|-
TGTGCCAGCAACAGGATAGGGGGTGGCCCCGGGGAGCTGTTTTTT
CASNRIGGGPGELFF
>TRBJ2-2|TRBV3-1/TRBV3-2|-|TRBD1
TGTGCCAGCAGCCAATGGGGACAGGGGAACACCGGGGAGCTGTTTTTT
CASSQWGQGNTGELFF
>TRBJ1-2|TRBV7-9|-|-
TGTGCCAGCAGCTTGGGCGGAGAGGAGGTCGAAGGCTACACCTTC
CASSLGGEEVEGYTF
>TRBJ2-2|TRBV6-6|-|-
TGTGCCAGCAGTCTAAGAGGAGGGGGCGCAAGGGCCGGGGAGCTGTTTTTT
CASSLRGGGARAGELFF
>TRBJ2-2|TRBV6-1|-|TRBD2
TGTGCCAGCAGTGAAGTGGAGCGGGGGCCTTACAACACCGGGGAGCTGTTTTTT
CASSEVERGPYNTGELFF
>TRBJ2-1|TRBV5-1|once|TRBD2
TGCGCCAGCAGCTTGGCCGCTAGCGGGGGGATCCGTGGCCCCTACAATGAGCAGTTCTTC
CASSLAASGGIRGPYNEQFF
>TRBJ1-6|TRBV12-3/TRBV12-4|few|-
TGTGCCAGCAGTTTAAGAAGAGTCCTCCACTTT
CASSLRRVLHF
>TRBJ2-7|TRBV7-2|-|TRBD2
TGTGCCAGCGGTGACCGGGGGGTTTCCTACGAGCAGTACTTC
CASGDRGVSYEQYF
>TRBJ1-6|TRBV5-6|once|TRBD1
TGTGCCAGCAGCTTATACCGGGGACAGGGTAATTCACCCCTCCACTTT
CASSLYRGQGNSPLHF
>TRBJ1-1|TRBV10-3|-|TRBD1
TGTGCCATCAGTACGACGACAGGGAAGGACACTGAAGCTTTCTTT
CAISTTTGKDTEAFF
>TRBJ1-2|TRBV2|once|TRBD1
TGTGCCAGCAGGGACAGGGGCACTAACTATGGCTACACCTTC
CASRDRGTNYGYTF
>TRBJ2-3|TRBV6-5|-|TRBD2
TGTGCCAGCAGTTACTCGGCGGGGGGGCCAGATACGCAGTATTTT
CASSYSAGGPDTQYF